Listed here are 28 T cell receptor beta chains from one sample, sequenced in a study of blood T cells in healthy people across ages. Together with a sample-barcoded 5' primer, a J-beta primer mix was included in a second PCR lasting about 7 to 11 cycles. TCRdb ran MiXCR on the 5' RACE reads and lists one entry per CDR3 protein. The sample records about 1.5 million distinct CDR3 sequences, 40% to 50% being singletons. Material for sequencing was blood. These TCRs come from a woman between 18 and 30 years old in good health.

Regarding this clonotype: The junction departs from the called germline gene at one end, perhaps through a read error. The J gene is TRBJ1-1, the V gene TRBV25-1; 7 positions match TRBD1. The germline V gene encodes CDR1 MGHDK and CDR2 SYGVNS. The CDR3 loop spans 11 amino acids. The CDR3 protein is CVSGRTGEAFF. CDR3 bases: TGTGTCAGCGGGAGGACAGGTGAAGCTTTCTTT.

This clonotype was seen only a few times. V usage is TRBV7-9 and J usage is TRBJ2-5; 7 nucleotides match TRBD1. The CDR3 loop spans 15 amino acids. V was clipped by 3 bases and J by 0 bases; unmatched bases: 4. CDR1 SEHNR and CDR2 FQNEAQ come from the germline V gene (reference sequence). The CDR3 is CASSLDRLDQETQYF. In DNA, the CDR3 is TGTGCCAGCAGCTTGGACAGGTTGGACCAAGAGACCCAGTACTTC.

The chain employs TRBV4-1 and TRBJ2-6; unclear D gene. V lost 0 bases and J 0 bases, leaving 6 bases between the germline ends. This CDR3 comprises 16 residues. Germline lookup yields CDR1 MGHRA and CDR2 YSYEKL. The CDR3 DNA sequence: TGCGCCAGCAGCCAAGAACGACACTCTGGGGCCAACGTCCTGACTTTC. It is translated as CASSQERHSGANVLTF.

The V call is TRBV27, the J call TRBJ1-2; D might be TRBD1 (5 bases). This CDR3 contains 15 residues. The ends were cut back, 9 bases at V and 8 bases at J, with 25 bases in the middle. Per the germline V gene, CDR1 is MNHEY and CDR2 is SMNVEV (reference sequence). The CDR3 DNA is TGTGCCAGTAGGTCCTCGGGGACCCTGGGGAGGGGCTACACCTTC. Its protein product is CASRSSGTLGRGYTF.

The chain recombines TRBV11-2 with TRBJ2-1; TRBD1 is a possible D gene (5 bases). V shed 5 bases and J shed 2 bases, with 16 bases lying between them. Germline assignment: CDR1 SGHAT and CDR2 FQNNGV. This CDR3 comprises 16 residues. CDR3 sequence reads: CASSPDSYPTYNEQFF. Here the CDR3 DNA reads TGTGCCAGCAGCCCCGACAGTTATCCAACCTACAATGAGCAGTTCTTC.

V and J are TRBV11-2 and TRBJ1-5; 7 bases are shared with TRBD1. V dropped 5 bases and J dropped 6; count of bases not matched to a gene: 4. CDR3 length equals 13 residues. Germline V gene sequence: CDR1 SGHAT, CDR2 FQNNGV. The CDR3 coding sequence is TGTGCCAGCAGCCCAGGGGGGGGTCAGCCCCAGCATTTT. Amino acids: CASSPGGGQPQHF. The full variable domain, with the rest looked up from reference TRBV11-2 and TRBJ1-5, is EAGVAQSPRYKIIEKRQSVAFWCNPISGHATLYWYQQILGQGPKLLIQFQNNGVVDDSQLPKDRFSAERLKGVDSTLKIQPAKLEDSAVYLCASSPGGGQPQHFGDGTRLSIL.

The chain is built from TRBV6-1 and TRBJ2-7; D might be TRBD1 (5 bases). The germline V and J ends were trimmed by 6 bases and 0 bases, with 15 bases remaining between them. This CDR3 is 15 amino acids long. Germline loops: CDR1 MNHNS, CDR2 SASEGT. The CDR3, as DNA: TGTGCCAGCAGAGCAGGGATTAGGAGCTCCTACGAGCAGTACTTC. Amino acid sequence: CASRAGIRSSYEQYF.

The chain combines TRBV7-8 with TRBJ1-2; possible D gene TRBD1, 5 bases. V gave up 2 bases and J gave up 4 bases, with 11 bases separating them. Germline CDR1 is SGHVS and CDR2 is FQNEAQ. CDR3 length equals 14 residues. The CDR3 DNA is TGTGCCAGCAGCTTAAACGGACAAGTCTATGGCTACACCTTC. It translates to CASSLNGQVYGYTF.

V gene TRBV20-1 combines with J gene TRBJ1-1; D unclear. Germline V gene lookup returns CDR1 DFQATT and CDR2 SNEGSKA (reference sequence). V was pared by 0 bases and J by 6 bases, with 14 bases between. The CDR3 totals 14 residues. DNA for the CDR3: TGCAGTGCTAGAGATGGGCAGTACCTCGCTGAAGCTTTCTTT. Translating it yields CSARDGQYLAEAFF.

This clonotype was detected a few times. The chain couples TRBV7-8 to TRBJ2-1; 8 positions agree with TRBD1. V lost 0 bases and J lost 4; bases outside the gene matches: 5. CDR3 size: 16 residues. Germline V lookup: CDR1 SGHVS, CDR2 FQNEAQ. This chain's CDR3 is CASSLAGRGRYNEQFF. CDR3 sequence (DNA): TGTGCCAGCAGCTTAGCGGGCAGGGGGCGATACAATGAGCAGTTCTTC. The full variable domain, completed using reference TRBV7-8 and TRBJ2-1, is GAGVSQSPRYKVAKRGQDVALRCDPISGHVSLFWYQQALGQGPEFLTYFQNEAQLDKSGLPSDRFFAERPEGSVSTLKIQRTQQEDSAVYLCASSLAGRGRYNEQFFGPGTRLTVL.

The chain carries TRBV29-1 and TRBJ2-7; D is unclear. Germline-derived CDR1 and CDR2 are SQVTM and ANQGSEA. This CDR3 is 13 amino acids long. The V end was cut by 5 bases, the J end by 3 bases, with 14 bases between. As DNA, the CDR3 is TGCAGCGTTTCCCTACGTCTAAGCTACGAGCAGTACTTC. As protein: CSVSLRLSYEQYF.

This sequence joins TRBV6-6 and TRBJ2-3, with a weak D call TRBD1 (6 bases). The CDR3 runs to 16 residues. V was cut by 5 bases and J by 4 bases, with 19 bases left in between. CDR1 MNHNY and CDR2 SVGAGI come from the germline V gene (reference sequence). CDR3 protein: CASSIPFRGVADTQYF. The CDR3 DNA follows: TGTGCCAGCAGTATACCTTTCAGGGGAGTCGCAGATACGCAGTATTTT.

J is TRBJ2-1 and V is TRBV6-5, with 7 bases that match TRBD1. CDR1 is MNHEY, CDR2 SVGAGI, per germline. V dropped 1 base and J dropped 2; count of bases not matched to a gene: 11. This CDR3 is built from 18 residues. CDR3 amino acids: CASSYLHPAGTAYNEQFF. The CDR3 region has the DNA TGTGCCAGCAGTTACTTGCACCCTGCCGGGACAGCCTACAATGAGCAGTTCTTC.

This clonotype came up once. The chain uses TRBV20-1 and TRBJ2-1; no definite D call. The CDR3 sequence is 12 residues long. V was clipped by 4 bases and J by 13 bases, with 17 bases between them. From germline, CDR1 is DFQATT and CDR2 SNEGSKA (reference sequence). CDR3 loop: CSAKVDLETQFF. In DNA form, the CDR3 reads TGCAGTGCTAAAGTGGATCTGGAGACCCAGTTCTTC.

V and J are TRBV7-9 and TRBJ1-2; 9 nucleotides line up with TRBD1. V was pared by 5 bases and J by 7 bases, with 14 bases of the junction left unmatched. This CDR3 comprises 16 residues. Germline V gene data show CDR1 as SEHNR and CDR2 as FQNEAQ (reference sequence). The chain's CDR3 is CASSLSVDRGRIGYTF. CDR3 bases: TGTGCCAGCAGCCTCAGCGTGGACAGGGGAAGGATTGGCTACACCTTC.

The chain joins TRBV10-3 to TRBJ2-7; possibly TRBD1 for D (6 bases). CDR3 length equals 15 residues. Germline CDR1 ENHRY, CDR2 SYGVKD. Trimming removed 4 bases from V and 2 bases from J, with 15 bases in between. CDR3 protein: CAISGAQTGTYEQYF. The DNA of the CDR3 is TGTGCCATCAGTGGAGCCCAGACAGGAACCTACGAGCAGTACTTC.

This chain connects TRBV29-1 to TRBJ2-1; 11 nucleotides line up with TRBD2. The junction had 8 bases not matched to a gene; V was cut back by 4 bases and J by 0 bases. Germline-derived CDR1 and CDR2 are SQVTM and ANQGSEA. The CDR3 loop spans 17 amino acids. The CDR3 sequence: CSVVGLAGLSSYNEQFF. CDR3 bases: TGCAGCGTTGTAGGACTAGCGGGCTTGAGCTCCTACAATGAGCAGTTCTTC.

The chain combines TRBV20-1 with TRBJ2-7, with 9 bases matching TRBD1. This CDR3 contains 21 residues. V shed 1 base and J 7 bases; nucleotides not matched to a gene: 29. Germline lookup yields CDR1 DFQATT and CDR2 SNEGSKA (reference sequence). The CDR3 region has the DNA TGCAGTGCTAGAGCCGGGGGTGAATGGAACTTACAGGGGGCAACTGGGGATGAGCAGTACTTC. This encodes CSARAGGEWNLQGATGDEQYF.

V is TRBV4-1 and J is TRBJ1-3; TRBD1 is a possible D gene (5 bases). The CDR3 contains 15 residues. The ends were cut back, 4 bases at V and 0 bases at J, with 10 bases in the middle. Germline V lookup: CDR1 MGHRA, CDR2 YSYEKL. CDR3 sequence reads: CASSRTGGSGNTIYF. In nucleotides, the CDR3 is TGCGCCAGCAGCCGTACAGGAGGCTCTGGAAACACCATATATTTT.

The gene calls are TRBV6-5 and TRBJ1-4, with TRBD1 matching over 8 bases. Germline CDR1 MNHEY, CDR2 SVGAGI. This CDR3 comprises 16 residues. V dropped 1 base and J dropped 2; count of bases not matched to a gene: 3. The CDR3, as DNA: TGTGCCAGCAGTTACTTACAGGGGGTGACTAATGAAAAACTGTTTTTT. Its protein product is CASSYLQGVTNEKLFF.

V usage is TRBV27 and J usage is TRBJ1-2, with TRBD1 as a possible D gene (5 bases). CDR1 is MNHEY, CDR2 SMNVEV, per germline (reference sequence). Trimming stripped 5 bases from V and 4 bases from J, with 14 bases between. This CDR3 is built from 14 residues. CDR3 amino acids: CASSPSPGSYGYTF. CDR3 coding DNA: TGTGCCAGCAGTCCTTCACCAGGGAGCTATGGCTACACCTTC.

This clonotype was observed many times. The genes are TRBV5-1 and TRBJ1-2; TRBD1 is a possible D gene (5 bases). This CDR3 is built from 13 residues. The V gene's germline CDR1 is SGHRS and CDR2 YFSETQ. The ends were cut back, 0 bases at V and 4 bases at J, with 7 bases in the middle. The CDR3 DNA follows: TGCGCCAGCAGCTTGGACAGGAGCTATGGCTACACCTTC. Its protein product is CASSLDRSYGYTF.

The gene calls are TRBV20-1 and TRBJ2-1, with D tentatively TRBD2 (5 bases). Germline CDR1 reads DFQATT; CDR2 reads SNEGSKA (reference sequence). The ends were cut back, 7 bases at V and 8 bases at J, with 9 bases in the middle. This CDR3 spans 10 amino acids. The CDR3 bases are TGCAGTGGAGAGAGGGATGAGCAGTTCTTC. Translated, it gives CSGERDEQFF.

This clonotype was seen a few times. J is TRBJ2-1 and V is TRBV7-9, with 7 bases aligning to TRBD2. Unmatched junction bases numbered 11, after V lost 4 bases and J lost 8 bases. The V gene's germline CDR1 is SEHNR and CDR2 FQNEAQ (reference sequence). The CDR3 sequence is 15 residues long. The DNA for the CDR3 is TGTGCCAGCAGCTCCCAGGGAGGGGATGAGGATGAGCAGTTCTTC. This translates into CASSSQGGDEDEQFF.

This clonotype has only a few counts. The chain joins TRBV5-1 to TRBJ2-3; tentatively, D is TRBD2 (6 bases). The CDR3 runs 15 residues. Germline CDR1 reads SGHRS; CDR2 reads YFSETQ. Trimming cost V 1 base and J 1 base, with 10 bases left between them. The chain's CDR3 is CASSLRTTGTDTQYF. The DNA for the CDR3 is TGCGCCAGCAGCTTGAGGACTACCGGCACAGATACGCAGTATTTT. The variable domain in full, with the rest retrieved from reference TRBV5-1 and TRBJ2-3, is KAGVTQTPRYLIKTRGQQVTLSCSPISGHRSVSWYQQTPGQGLQFLFEYFSETQRNKGNFPGRFSGRQFSNSRSEMNVSTLELGDSALYLCASSLRTTGTDTQYFGPGTRLTVL.

The V call is TRBV7-2, the J call TRBJ1-5; possible D gene TRBD1, 6 bases. From germline, CDR1 is SGHTA and CDR2 FQGNSA. Trimming shortened V by 5 bases and J by 0 bases, and 17 bases separated the two germline ends. The CDR3 spans 17 residues. CDR3 sequence reads: CASSPQSYRDSNQPQHF. The DNA for the CDR3 is TGTGCCAGCAGCCCACAGAGTTACAGGGATAGCAATCAGCCCCAGCATTTT.

V gene TRBV20-1 combines with J gene TRBJ2-5; no firm D call. This CDR3 is 12 amino acids long. V was pared by 6 bases and J by 5 bases, with 13 bases between. CDR1 and CDR2 (germline): DFQATT, SNEGSKA (reference sequence). CDR3 DNA: TGCAGTGCCCTTCGCCCCGGGGAGACCCAGTACTTC. Its translation is CSALRPGETQYF.

CDR3 in amino acids: CSAKDPIAVPGDTQYF. CDR3 sequence (DNA): TGCAGTGCTAAAGACCCCATAGCGGTCCCGGGGGATACGCAGTATTTT. The rearrangement uses TRBV20-1 and TRBJ2-3; tentative D call: TRBD2 (6 bases). V dropped 4 bases and J dropped 6 bases, with 23 bases sitting between them. CDR1 and CDR2 from the germline V gene are DFQATT and SNEGSKA (reference sequence). The CDR3 contains 16 residues.